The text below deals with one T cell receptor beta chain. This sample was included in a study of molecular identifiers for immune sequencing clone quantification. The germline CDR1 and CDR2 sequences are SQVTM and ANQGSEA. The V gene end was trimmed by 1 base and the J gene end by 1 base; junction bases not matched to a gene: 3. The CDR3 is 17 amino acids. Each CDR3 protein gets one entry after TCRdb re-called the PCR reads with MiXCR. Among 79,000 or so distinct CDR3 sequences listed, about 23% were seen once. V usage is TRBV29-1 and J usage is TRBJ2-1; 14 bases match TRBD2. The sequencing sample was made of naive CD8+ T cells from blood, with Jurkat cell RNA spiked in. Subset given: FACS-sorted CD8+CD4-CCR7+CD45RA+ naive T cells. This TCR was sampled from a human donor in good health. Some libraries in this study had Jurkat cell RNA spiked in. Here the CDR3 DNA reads TGCAGCGTTGAAGGAGGGACTAGCGGGGGTTCCTACAATGAGCAGTTCTTC. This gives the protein CSVEGGTSGGSYNEQFF.